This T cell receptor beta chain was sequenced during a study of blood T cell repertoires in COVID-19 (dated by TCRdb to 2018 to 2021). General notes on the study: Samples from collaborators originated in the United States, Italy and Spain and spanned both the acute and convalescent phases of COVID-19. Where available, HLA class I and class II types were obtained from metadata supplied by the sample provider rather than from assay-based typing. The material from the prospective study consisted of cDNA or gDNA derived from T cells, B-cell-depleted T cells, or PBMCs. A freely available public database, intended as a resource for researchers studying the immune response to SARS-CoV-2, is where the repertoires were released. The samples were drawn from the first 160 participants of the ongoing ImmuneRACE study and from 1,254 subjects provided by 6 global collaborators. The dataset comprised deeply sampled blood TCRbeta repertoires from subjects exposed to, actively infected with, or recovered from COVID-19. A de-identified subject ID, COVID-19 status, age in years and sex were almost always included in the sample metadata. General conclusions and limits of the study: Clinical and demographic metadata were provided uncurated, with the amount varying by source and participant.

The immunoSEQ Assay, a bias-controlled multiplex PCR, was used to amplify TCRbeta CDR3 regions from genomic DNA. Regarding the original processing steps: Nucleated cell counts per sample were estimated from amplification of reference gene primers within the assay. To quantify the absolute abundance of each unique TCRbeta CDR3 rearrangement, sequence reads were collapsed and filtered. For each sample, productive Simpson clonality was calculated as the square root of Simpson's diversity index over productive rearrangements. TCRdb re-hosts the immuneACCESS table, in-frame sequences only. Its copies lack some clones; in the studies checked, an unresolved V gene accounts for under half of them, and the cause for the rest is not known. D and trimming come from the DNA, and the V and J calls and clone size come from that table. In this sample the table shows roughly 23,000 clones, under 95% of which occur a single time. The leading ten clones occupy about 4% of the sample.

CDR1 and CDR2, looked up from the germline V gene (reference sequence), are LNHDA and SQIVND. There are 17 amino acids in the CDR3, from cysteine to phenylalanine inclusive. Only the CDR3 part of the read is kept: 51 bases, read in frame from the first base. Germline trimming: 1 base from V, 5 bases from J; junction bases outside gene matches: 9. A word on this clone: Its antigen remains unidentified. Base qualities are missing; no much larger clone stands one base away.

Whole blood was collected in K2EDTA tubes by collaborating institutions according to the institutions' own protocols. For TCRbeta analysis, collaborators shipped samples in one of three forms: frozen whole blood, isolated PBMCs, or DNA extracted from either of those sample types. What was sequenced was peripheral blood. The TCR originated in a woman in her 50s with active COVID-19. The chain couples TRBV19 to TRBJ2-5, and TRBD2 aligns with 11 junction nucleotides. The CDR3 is CASSIGPLAGVSETQYF. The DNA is TGTGCCAGTAGTATAGGCCCACTAGCGGGAGTTTCGGAGACCCAGTACTTC. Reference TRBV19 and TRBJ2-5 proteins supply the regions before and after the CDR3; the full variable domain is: DGGITQSPKYLFRKEGQNVTLSCEQNLNHDAMYWYRQDPGQGLRLIYYSQIVNDFQKGDIAEGYSVSREKKESFPLTVTSAQKNPTAFYLCASSIGPLAGVSETQYFGPGTRLLVL.